Presented here are 19 T cell receptor beta chains from one specimen sequenced in a study of shared clonotypes between healthy human individuals. Libraries were prepared by immunoSEQ multiplex PCR; TCRdb keeps only in-frame clonotypes and omits some of them. The data hold 500,000 to 650,000 clones, with just over 75% observed a single time. Source material: PBMCs. Source of these receptors: a woman in her thirties or forties in good health. Some clones in this sample may be carry-over from other donors' samples.

CDR3 bases: TGTGCCAGCAGGGACCGGGAGCGCAATGAGCAGTTCTTC. This encodes CASRDRERNEQFF. The chain couples TRBV7-9 to TRBJ2-1; TRBD2 is a possible D gene (6 bases). This CDR3 comprises 13 residues. V lost 6 bases to trimming and J lost 6 bases, with 12 bases between them. CDR1 SEHNR and CDR2 FQNEAQ come from the germline V gene (reference sequence).

The rearrangement uses TRBV6-5 and TRBJ2-2; 7 bases are shared with TRBD1. Trimming took 6 bases from V and 0 from J; bases not matched to a gene: 4. CDR3 size: 15 residues. Per the germline V gene, CDR1 is MNHEY and CDR2 is SVGAGI. The chain's CDR3 is CASRMTGTNTGELFF. CDR3 nucleotide sequence: TGTGCCAGCAGGATGACAGGGACGAACACCGGGGAGCTGTTTTTT.

This clone was counted only a few times. The chain joins TRBV28 to TRBJ1-5; 8 bases map to TRBD1. The CDR3 is 14 amino acids. V dropped 6 bases and J dropped 7; count of bases not matched to a gene: 8. CDR1 and CDR2 (germline): MDHEN, SYDVKM. The CDR3 loop is CASSSGGGGQPQHF. The CDR3, as DNA: TGTGCCAGCAGCTCAGGGGGCGGCGGACAGCCCCAGCATTTT. Looking up the rest from reference TRBV28 and TRBJ1-5 gives the full variable domain: DVKVTQSSRYLVKRTGEKVFLECVQDMDHENMFWYRQDPGLGLRLIYFSYDVKMKEKGDIPEGYSVSREKKERFSLILESASTNQTSMYLCASSSGGGGQPQHFGDGTRLSIL.

The V call is TRBV25-1, the J call TRBJ2-1, with 7 bases aligning to TRBD2. Germline CDR1 MGHDK, CDR2 SYGVNS. J lost 0 bases, V lost 4 bases, and 12 bases had no gene match. CDR3 length equals 18 residues. The CDR3 region has the DNA TGTGCCAGCAGTGCATACCTGGGACTAACGAGCTCCTACAATGAGCAGTTCTTC. Amino acids: CASSAYLGLTSSYNEQFF.

With regard to this clone: Since a much larger clone is just one base distant, this may be a read error. The chain joins TRBV7-3 to TRBJ2-6; TRBD2 is a possible D gene (6 bases). CDR3 length equals 14 residues. Germline V gene sequence: CDR1 SGHTA, CDR2 FQGTGA. V was trimmed by 5 bases and J by 1 base, leaving 6 bases between them. The CDR3 nucleotides are TGTGCCAGCAGCCGGGAGTCTGGGGCCAACGTCCTGACTTTC. It translates to CASSRESGANVLTF.

This sequence joins TRBV7-3 and TRBJ2-1; 8 positions match TRBD2. The CDR3 is made up of 15 amino acids. V lost 5 bases, J lost 4 bases, and 7 bases stayed unmatched. Germline CDR1 SGHTA, CDR2 FQGTGA. CDR3 loop: CASSTLAGGYNEQFF. CDR3 in DNA: TGTGCCAGCAGCACTCTCGCGGGAGGTTACAATGAGCAGTTCTTC.

This clone was observed once. This rearrangement joins TRBV2 to TRBJ1-1, with 7 bases identical to TRBD1. Losses at the gene ends were 7 bases for V and 5 bases for J; bases not matched to a gene: 7. From germline, CDR1 is SNHLY and CDR2 FYNNEI. This CDR3 is built from 13 residues. The DNA for the CDR3 is TGTGCCAGCAATGGCGACAGGGAAACTGAAGCTTTCTTT. Protein product: CASNGDRETEAFF.

This chain joins TRBV7-9 and TRBJ2-3; D is undetermined. Germline loops: CDR1 SEHNR, CDR2 FQNEAQ (reference sequence). Trimming shortened V by 5 bases and J by 3 bases, and 15 bases separated the two germline ends. The CDR3 is made up of 15 amino acids. CDR3 protein: CASSPRALATDTQYF. The CDR3 DNA is TGTGCCAGCAGCCCTCGTGCCTTAGCTACAGATACGCAGTATTTT.

The chain recombines TRBV13 with TRBJ2-7; tentative D call: TRBD1 (6 bases). The V and J ends lost 0 bases and 6 bases respectively, with 9 bases between them. Germline CDR1 PRHDT, CDR2 FYEKMQ (reference sequence). The CDR3 length is 13 residues. The chain's CDR3 is CASSLGGALEQYF. The CDR3 bases are TGTGCCAGCAGCTTAGGGGGGGCTCTCGAGCAGTACTTC.

The chain joins TRBV5-1 to TRBJ1-2; D is uncertain. Deletions cut 1 base from V and 8 bases from J, with 18 bases between. The germline V gene has CDR1 SGHRS and CDR2 YFSETQ. There are 15 residues in the CDR3. The CDR3 region has the DNA TGCGCCAGCAGCTTGAAGGGCGACCCTATGGGCGGCTACACCTTC. Encoded protein: CASSLKGDPMGGYTF.

The chain is built from TRBV10-3 and TRBJ1-3, with 7 positions matching TRBD1. Germline V lookup: CDR1 ENHRY, CDR2 SYGVKD. CDR3 size: 14 residues. The trim removed 7 bases at V and 1 base at J, leaving 4 bases unmatched. This chain's CDR3 is CAIKLQGSGNTIYF. CDR3 nucleotide sequence: TGTGCCATCAAGCTACAGGGGTCTGGAAACACCATATATTTT.

The chain carries TRBV7-8 and TRBJ2-2; D is possibly TRBD1 (7 bases). Between the trimmed V and J ends, which lost 5 bases and 2 bases, there was a span of 18 bases. Germline-derived CDR1 and CDR2 are SGHVS and FQNEAQ. The CDR3 sequence is 17 residues long. The CDR3 DNA is TGTGCCAGCAGCCCGGGGGTTGGGACAGTAAACACCGGGGAGCTGTTTTTT. Protein sequence: CASSPGVGTVNTGELFF.

This clone was picked up one time. The chain links TRBV11-2 to TRBJ2-1, with TRBD1 matching over 8 bases. Germline V gene lookup returns CDR1 SGHAT and CDR2 FQNNGV. The CDR3 covers 17 residues. Unmatched junction bases numbered 13, after V lost 5 bases and J lost 4 bases. This CDR3 is CASSPAFPGGAYNEQFF. In DNA form, the CDR3 reads TGTGCCAGCAGCCCGGCTTTTCCAGGGGGCGCGTACAATGAGCAGTTCTTC.

The chain joins TRBV14 to TRBJ1-2; D perhaps matches TRBD1 (5 bases). The germline V gene encodes CDR1 SGHDN and CDR2 FVKESK. CDR3 size: 14 residues. V was trimmed by 1 base and J by 4 bases, leaving 10 bases between them. Here the CDR3 reads CASSQGGFGYGYTF. The DNA of the CDR3 is TGTGCCAGCAGCCAAGGGGGCTTTGGCTATGGCTACACCTTC.

The V gene is TRBV30, the J gene TRBJ2-2; tentatively, D is TRBD1 or TRBD2 (6 bases each). Trimming cost V 3 bases and J 2 bases, with 10 bases left between them. The CDR3 is 14 residues long. Looked up from germline, CDR1 is GTSNPN and CDR2 is SVGIG (reference sequence). This CDR3 is CAWSSGANTGELFF. The CDR3 DNA reads TGTGCCTGGAGCTCGGGGGCTAACACCGGGGAGCTGTTTTTT.

This rearrangement joins TRBV14 to TRBJ2-1, with D maybe TRBD2 (6 bases). This CDR3 has 15 residues. V lost 3 bases to trimming and J lost 4 bases, with 13 bases between them. Germline-derived CDR1 and CDR2 are SGHDN and FVKESK. The CDR3 spells CASSQGLSRYNEQFF. Here the CDR3 DNA reads TGTGCCAGCAGCCAGGGACTCAGTCGATACAATGAGCAGTTCTTC.

The gene calls are TRBV7-9 and TRBJ2-7, with 8 bases lining up with TRBD1. V shed 5 bases, J shed 2 bases, and the junction held 8 bases outside the gene matches. The CDR3 loop spans 15 amino acids. Germline lookup yields CDR1 SEHNR and CDR2 FQNEAQ (reference sequence). The CDR3 nucleotides read TGTGCCAGCAGCCGGGGGACAGGAATGCCCTACGAGCAGTACTTC. Its protein product is CASSRGTGMPYEQYF.

This clone was counted once. The chain joins TRBV5-1 to TRBJ2-1; the match to TRBD2 covers 13 bases. Germline CDR1 is SGHRS and CDR2 is YFSETQ. Trimming took 4 bases from V and 0 from J; bases not matched to a gene: 10. CDR3 size: 19 residues. The CDR3 nucleotides are TGCGCCAGCAGCGGGGGACTAGCGGGACAAGAAAGCTCCTACAATGAGCAGTTCTTC. It is translated as CASSGGLAGQESSYNEQFF. The whole variable domain, remainder taken from reference TRBV5-1 and TRBJ2-1, is KAGVTQTPRYLIKTRGQQVTLSCSPISGHRSVSWYQQTPGQGLQFLFEYFSETQRNKGNFPGRFSGRQFSNSRSEMNVSTLELGDSALYLCASSGGLAGQESSYNEQFFGPGTRLTVL.

Details on this clone: A clone one base away is much larger, so this may be a read error. CDR3 bases: TGTGCCAGCGGCCCCTCCCCGGCAGCCCCATTTAGGGAGACCCAGTACTTC. Encoded protein: CASGPSPAAPFRETQYF. The J gene is TRBJ2-5, the V gene TRBV11-3; D not certain. V dropped 8 bases and J dropped 5 bases, with 27 bases sitting between them. The CDR3 has 17 residues. Germline-derived CDR1 and CDR2 are SGHNT and YENEEA.